The 9 T cell receptor beta chains below were found in one sample sequenced in a study of control samples from healthy donors and cancer patients. Libraries were prepared by immunoSEQ multiplex PCR; TCRdb keeps only in-frame clonotypes and omits some of them. In the table there are 50,000 or so clones, over 70% of which are singletons. The specimen was blood. The receptors come from a man in his 70s in good health.

The sample holds one count of this clone. The rearrangement joins TRBV2 to TRBJ1-3, with unresolved D. The length of the CDR3 is 13 residues. The V gene lost 9 bases and the J gene lost 0 bases, with 9 bases spanning the gap. In germline, CDR1 is SNHLY, CDR2 FYNNEI. CDR3 in amino acids: CASVLNSGNTIYF. The CDR3 nucleotides read TGTGCCAGTGTTTTAAACTCTGGAAACACCATATATTTT.

The V gene is TRBV3-1 (or the pseudogene TRBV3-2), the J gene TRBJ1-1, with no clear D. V was clipped by 2 bases and J by 1 base, with 8 bases between them. The V gene's germline CDR1 is LGHDT and CDR2 YNNKEL (reference sequence). The CDR3 length is 14 residues. CDR3 sequence (DNA): TGTGCCAGCAGCCAACTGGCCGGGAACACTGAAGCTTTCTTT. This encodes CASSQLAGNTEAFF.

V gene TRBV7-2 combines with J gene TRBJ1-5; no firm D call. This CDR3 comprises 13 residues. Germline V gene data show CDR1 as SGHTA and CDR2 as FQGNSA. Trimming removed 6 bases at V and 4 bases at J, with 10 bases between. CDR3 DNA: TGTGCCAGCAGTCCAGGAGCTAATCAGCCCCAGCATTTT. Its protein is CASSPGANQPQHF.

CDR3 amino acids: CASSEDLDTQYF. In DNA form, the CDR3 reads TGTGCCAGCAGTGAAGATTTGGATACGCAGTATTTT. The chain carries TRBV28 and TRBJ2-3; D is unclear. This CDR3 is built from 12 residues. Germline V gives CDR1 MDHEN, CDR2 SYDVKM. Trimming cost V 5 bases and J 6 bases, with 9 bases left between them.

This chain joins TRBV28 and TRBJ2-5; weak D call: TRBD2 (5 bases). The CDR3 consists of 12 residues. V was pared by 3 bases and J by 4 bases, with 6 bases between. In germline, CDR1 is MDHEN, CDR2 SYDVKM. CDR3 loop: CASSFRGETQYF. As DNA, the CDR3 is TGTGCCAGCAGTTTTCGGGGAGAGACCCAGTACTTC.

This clone has more than one count but fewer than ten. The chain uses TRBV28 and TRBJ2-7, with a weak D call TRBD2 (6 bases). Germline values: CDR1 MDHEN, CDR2 SYDVKM. Trimming cost V 5 bases and J 4 bases, with 12 bases left between them. CDR3 length: 13 residues. The CDR3 spells CASSRDGTYEQYF. The CDR3 DNA follows: TGTGCCAGCAGTCGAGATGGGACTTACGAGCAGTACTTC.

The chain uses TRBV25-1 and TRBJ2-3; D gene uncertain. The V end was cut by 7 bases, the J end by 2 bases, with 4 bases between. Germline lookup yields CDR1 MGHDK and CDR2 SYGVNS. This CDR3 is 11 amino acids long. Written as DNA, the CDR3 is TGTGCCAGCAAATTCACAGATACGCAGTATTTT. Translating gives CASKFTDTQYF.

The chain carries TRBV7-3 and TRBJ2-7; D is perhaps TRBD1 or TRBD2 (5 bases each). The CDR3 covers 13 residues. CDR1 and CDR2 (germline): SGHTA, FQGTGA. V lost 0 bases to trimming and J lost 5 bases, with 8 bases between them. CDR3 sequence (DNA): TGTGCCAGCAGCTTAACCAGGGAGAACGAGCAGTACTTC. Protein sequence: CASSLTRENEQYF.

The genes are TRBV14 and TRBJ1-1; TRBD1 matches 10 bases. The germline gives CDR1 SGHDN, CDR2 FVKESK. This CDR3 spans 18 amino acids. Trimming took 4 bases from V and 3 from J; bases not matched to a gene: 14. CDR3 loop: CASSLYDDRGRGYTEAFF. Written as DNA, the CDR3 is TGTGCCAGCAGCCTTTACGACGACAGGGGGCGAGGGTACACTGAAGCTTTCTTT.